The sequence of this T cell receptor beta chain was determined in a study of glioma-infiltrating T cells after dendritic cell vaccination. Study-wide context: Patients had newly diagnosed or recurrent glioblastoma and received dendritic cell vaccines.

The junction had 1 base not matched to a gene; V was cut back by 4 bases and J by 8 bases. CDR1 SQVTM and CDR2 ANQGSEA come from the germline V gene. CDR3 length: 11 residues. Study results and caveats: Higher pretreatment TIL content predicted longer progression-free time and survival.

Amplification used 60 V beta primers and 13 J beta primers. Clones were sequenced by immunoSEQ multiplex PCR, and TCRdb holds only the in-frame ones, with some missing. The sample includes fewer than 90,000 clones, around 83% of them seen just once. Notes on this clone: Its target is unknown.

The sample's time point: after dendritic cell vaccination, including at tumor progression/relapse. None of the glioblastoma patients had an isocitrate dehydrogenase mutation. This clonotype originated in a human donor with glioblastoma. This chain uses TRBV29-1 with TRBJ2-4; TRBD2 agrees at 8 bases. Sequencing used blood, obtained after dendritic cell vaccination. Here the CDR3 DNA reads TGCAGCGTTGTCGGGAGGGACATTCAGTACTTC. It codes for CSVVGRDIQYF.